What follows is one T cell receptor beta chain and its context. The antigen remains undetermined. The table came from immunoSEQ multiplex PCR; TCRdb's copy has only in-frame clones and leaves some out. The data contain over 100,000 clones, about 92% of them singletons. These data belong to a study of graft-versus-host responses after intestinal transplantation. The source material was unstimulated CD8+ T cells sorted from spleen or lymph node cells, sampled before transplant. The TCR was taken from a human donor who was the organ donor for an intestinal transplant.

Here the CDR3 reads CASSLAFYEQYF. The CDR3 DNA follows: TGTGCCAGCAGCTTAGCGTTTTACGAGCAGTACTTC. V is TRBV7-2 and J is TRBJ2-7; D is unclear. V was cut by 0 bases and J by 4 bases, with 4 bases left in between. The CDR3 contains 12 residues. In germline, CDR1 is SGHTA, CDR2 FQGNSA.